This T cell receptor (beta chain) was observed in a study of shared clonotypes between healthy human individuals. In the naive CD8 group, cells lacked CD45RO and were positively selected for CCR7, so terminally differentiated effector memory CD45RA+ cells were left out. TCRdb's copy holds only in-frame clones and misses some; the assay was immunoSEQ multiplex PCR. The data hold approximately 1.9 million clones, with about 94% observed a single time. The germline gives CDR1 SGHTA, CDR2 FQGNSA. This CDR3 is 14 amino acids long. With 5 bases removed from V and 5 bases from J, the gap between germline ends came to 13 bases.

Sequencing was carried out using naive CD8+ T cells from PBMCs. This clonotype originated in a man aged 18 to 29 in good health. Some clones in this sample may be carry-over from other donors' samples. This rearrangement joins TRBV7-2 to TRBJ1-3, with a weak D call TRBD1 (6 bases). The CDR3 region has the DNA TGTGCCAGCAGCGAACAGGGTTGGAGAAACACCATATATTTT. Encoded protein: CASSEQGWRNTIYF.